This is a list of T cell receptor beta chains from one sample in a study of blood T cells in healthy people across ages. One entry per CDR3 protein results from TCRdb running MiXCR on the 5' RACE reads. The data contain almost 1 million distinct CDR3 sequences, 45% to 60% of them singletons. Sequencing input: blood. These TCRs come from a woman aged 60-70 years in good health. Each CDR3 is given with its conserved first and last residue. A D gene is named only where the DNA matches it firmly. Size tells how often a clone was seen (once, few, many) or the class of an expanded clone, and some rows leave it out.

v_gene	abundance	d_gene	j_gene	CDR3aa	CDR3nt
TRBV6-2/TRBV6-3	few	.	TRBJ2-1	CASSSGGKGNNEQFF	TGTGCCAGCAGTTCCGGCGGGAAAGGGAACAATGAGCAGTTCTTC
TRBV20-1	few	.	TRBJ2-7	CSAKDRYEQYF	TGCAGTGCTAAAGACAGATACGAGCAGTACTTC
TRBV4-3	once	TRBD2	TRBJ2-2	CASNKRAGANTGELFF	TGCGCCAGCAACAAAAGGGCGGGGGCGAACACCGGGGAGCTGTTTTTT
TRBV12-3/TRBV12-4	.	.	TRBJ1-5	CATSLEGSNRPQHF	TGTGCCACCTCCCTTGAAGGGAGCAATCGGCCCCAGCATTTT
TRBV7-2	.	.	TRBJ2-3	CISSLEGRTDTQYF	TGTATCAGCAGCTTAGAGGGGCGCACAGATACGCAGTATTTT
TRBV12-3/TRBV12-4	.	TRBD2	TRBJ2-7	CASIPQSSGGQYNEQYF	TGTGCCAGCATCCCGCAGAGTAGCGGGGGGCAATACAATGAGCAGTACTTC
TRBV5-1	.	.	TRBJ2-1	CASSLDQPPWGSEQFF	TGCGCCAGCAGCTTGGACCAGCCACCATGGGGTAGCGAGCAGTTCTTC
TRBV7-3	.	TRBD2	TRBJ2-1	CASSLTTGLAGNNEQFF	TGTGCCAGCAGCTTAACCACGGGACTAGCGGGAAACAATGAGCAGTTCTTC
TRBV28	.	TRBD2	TRBJ2-7	CASSLGLAGYYEQYF	TGTGCCAGCAGTTTAGGACTAGCGGGGTACTACGAGCAGTACTTC
TRBV6-5	.	TRBD2	TRBJ2-7	CASSYSSPLAGAYEQYF	TGTGCCAGCAGTTACTCGAGCCCCTTGGCGGGAGCTTACGAGCAGTACTTC
TRBV21-1	.	.	TRBJ2-7	CASIPWGVYEQYF	TGTGCCAGCATCCCCTGGGGCGTCTACGAGCAGTACTTC
TRBV7-9	.	TRBD2	TRBJ2-3	CASAGGRASDTQYF	TGTGCCAGCGCAGGCGGGAGGGCATCAGATACGCAGTATTTT
TRBV10-3	.	.	TRBJ2-1	CAIKGGSELSTEQFF	TGTGCCATCAAAGGGGGGAGCGAATTGTCGACTGAGCAGTTCTTC
TRBV7-7	.	.	TRBJ2-1	CASSPRTAPVNEQFF	TGTGCCAGCAGCCCCCGGACAGCCCCCGTCAATGAGCAGTTCTTC
TRBV11-3	.	.	TRBJ2-1	CASSTYGGDEQFF	TGTGCCAGCAGCACGTACGGAGGCGATGAGCAGTTCTTC
TRBV9	.	.	TRBJ2-1	CASSPEGPGYNEQFF	TGTGCCAGCAGCCCCGAGGGACCCGGCTACAATGAGCAGTTCTTC
TRBV28	many	.	TRBJ1-1	CASSFRGVITEAFF	TGTGCCAGCAGTTTTAGAGGGGTTATCACTGAAGCTTTCTTT
TRBV10-3	few	TRBD2	TRBJ2-7	CAIAKAGVGFNEQYF	TGTGCCATCGCAAAAGCGGGAGTTGGCTTCAACGAGCAGTACTTC
TRBV28	once	.	TRBJ1-6	CASTGQGSYNSPLHF	TGTGCCAGCACGGGTCAGGGATCCTATAATTCACCCCTCCACTTT
TRBV12-3/TRBV12-4	.	.	TRBJ2-6	CASRLPGSGANVLTF	TGTGCCAGCAGGTTGCCGGGCTCTGGGGCCAACGTCCTGACTTTC
TRBV29-1	.	.	TRBJ2-5	CSVDSWGDEQYF	TGCAGCGTTGATAGTTGGGGGGATGAGCAGTACTTC
TRBV29-1	.	.	TRBJ2-1	CSVEDVLGLSSYNEQFF	TGCAGCGTTGAAGATGTTTTGGGACTGAGCTCCTACAATGAGCAGTTCTTC
TRBV27	many	TRBD1	TRBJ2-7	CASSLTGQDPYEQYF	TGTGCCAGCAGTTTAACGGGACAGGACCCCTACGAGCAGTACTTC
TRBV15	.	.	TRBJ2-1	CATSRVGGPSGYEQFF	TGTGCCACCAGCAGGGTTGGTGGGCCCTCCGGGTATGAGCAGTTCTTC
TRBV12-3/TRBV12-4	few	TRBD1	TRBJ1-6	CASSFNRGSSPLHF	TGTGCCAGCAGTTTCAACAGGGGCAGTTCACCCCTCCACTTT
TRBV6-1	few	TRBD1	TRBJ2-5	CASRTQGQGKTQYF	TGTGCCAGCAGAACTCAGGGACAGGGGAAGACCCAGTACTTC
TRBV5-1	.	.	TRBJ2-5	CASNNLGKETQYF	TGCGCCAGCAACAATCTCGGAAAAGAGACCCAGTACTTC
TRBV21-1	.	.	TRBJ2-4	CATYPDMITGLAKNIQYF	TGTGCCACCTATCCTGACATGATTACCGGCCTAGCCAAAAACATTCAGTACTTC
TRBV27	.	.	TRBJ2-5	CASRRLAGGIQETQYF	TGTGCCAGCAGACGCCTGGCAGGAGGGATCCAAGAGACCCAGTACTTC
TRBV20-1	.	.	TRBJ2-5	CSAPPVETQYF	TGCAGTGCCCCCCCGGTAGAGACCCAGTACTTC
TRBV7-2	many	.	TRBJ1-4	CASSLRGGHNEKLFF	TGTGCCAGCAGCTTACGGGGGGGGCACAATGAAAAACTGTTTTTT
TRBV7-9	few	.	TRBJ1-2	CASVLRGYSYGYTF	TGTGCCAGCGTCCTCAGGGGATATTCCTATGGCTACACCTTC
TRBV6-6	.	.	TRBJ1-5	CASSYSGVNQPQHF	TGTGCCAGCAGTTACTCAGGGGTGAATCAGCCCCAGCATTTT
TRBV28	few	.	TRBJ2-5	CATCGRGGETQYF	TGTGCCACATGCGGCAGGGGAGGAGAGACCCAGTACTTC
TRBV20-1	.	.	TRBJ2-7	CSAPTIWGLEQYF	TGCAGTGCTCCGACTATATGGGGCCTCGAGCAGTACTTC
TRBV29-1	.	.	TRBJ1-2	CSVERDASYGYTF	TGCAGCGTTGAGCGGGACGCCTCCTATGGCTACACCTTC
TRBV7-2	few	.	TRBJ1-2	CASSLEVTRDYGYTF	TGTGCCAGCAGCTTAGAGGTTACGAGGGATTATGGCTACACCTTC
TRBV19	.	.	TRBJ2-5	CASSVTGIRETQYF	TGTGCCAGTAGTGTAACAGGGATTCGGGAGACCCAGTACTTC
TRBV3-1	.	TRBD2	TRBJ2-7	CASSHAGLANYEQYF	TGTGCCAGCAGCCATGCTGGACTAGCGAACTACGAGCAGTACTTC
TRBV14	.	TRBD1	TRBJ1-2	CASSQFEGTGKRGKYGYTF	TGTGCCAGCAGCCAATTTGAAGGGACAGGGAAGAGAGGCAAGTATGGCTACACCTTC
TRBV3-1	many	.	TRBJ2-3	CASSFVRDTQYF	TGTGCCAGCAGCTTCGTTCGAGATACGCAGTATTTT
TRBV20-1	few	.	TRBJ2-5	CSARPIEVAGETQYF	TGCAGTGCTCGACCTATAGAAGTGGCGGGAGAGACCCAGTACTTC
TRBV27	.	.	TRBJ2-4	CASSLSWDGAKNIQYF	TGTGCCAGCAGCTTATCATGGGACGGAGCCAAAAACATTCAGTACTTC
TRBV3-1	.	TRBD2	TRBJ2-7	CASRRAGGVSYEQYF	TGTGCCAGCAGAAGAGCGGGGGGGGTCTCCTACGAGCAGTACTTC
TRBV9	.	TRBD2	TRBJ2-5	CASSALGTSRQETQYF	TGTGCCAGCAGCGCCCTGGGGACTAGCAGACAAGAGACCCAGTACTTC
TRBV28	few	.	TRBJ1-2	CASSTGTSYGYTF	TGTGCCAGCAGCACCGGGACCAGCTATGGCTACACCTTC
TRBV29-1	.	.	TRBJ2-1	CSVARPGYEQFF	TGCAGCGTTGCTCGCCCTGGGTACGAGCAGTTCTTC
TRBV7-2	once	.	TRBJ1-6	CASFSGSGFWVPNSPLHF	TGTGCCAGTTTCTCCGGGTCGGGGTTTTGGGTTCCTAATTCACCCCTCCACTTT
TRBV7-9	many	.	TRBJ2-5	CASSSEETQYF	TGTGCCAGCAGTTCGGAAGAGACCCAGTACTTC
TRBV5-1	.	TRBD1	TRBJ1-4	CASSSNRGPREKLFF	TGCGCCAGCAGCTCAAACAGGGGGCCTAGGGAAAAACTGTTTTTT
TRBV6-5	.	.	TRBJ2-1	CASSSEHGLGYNEQFF	TGTGCCAGCAGTTCAGAACACGGGCTGGGCTACAATGAGCAGTTCTTC
TRBV2	few	.	TRBJ2-3	CASNPSSTDTRYF	TGTGCCAGCAACCCATCCAGCACAGATACGCGGTATTTT